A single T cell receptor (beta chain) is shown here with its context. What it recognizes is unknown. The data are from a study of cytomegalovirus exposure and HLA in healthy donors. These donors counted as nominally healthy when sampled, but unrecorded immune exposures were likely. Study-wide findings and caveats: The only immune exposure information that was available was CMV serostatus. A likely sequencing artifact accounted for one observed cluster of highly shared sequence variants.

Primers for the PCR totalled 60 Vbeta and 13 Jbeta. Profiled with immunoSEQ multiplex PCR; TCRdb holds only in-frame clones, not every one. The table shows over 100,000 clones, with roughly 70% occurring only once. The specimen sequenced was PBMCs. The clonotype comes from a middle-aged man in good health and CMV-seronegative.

The CDR3 bases are TGTGCCAGCAGAAATCATGCGGGGGGCGAGCAGTACTTC. It encodes CASRNHAGGEQYF. The rearrangement uses TRBV5-4 and TRBJ2-7, with TRBD2 matching over 8 bases. CDR3 length equals 13 residues. From germline, CDR1 is SGHNT and CDR2 YYREEE (reference sequence). The J segment lost 6 bases and the V segment lost 5 bases, leaving 7 bases of the junction unmatched. The full variable domain, rest sourced from reference TRBV5-4 and TRBJ2-7, is ETGVTQSPTHLIKTRGQQVTLRCSSQSGHNTVSWYQQALGQGPQFIFQYYREEENGRGNFPPRFSGLQFPNYSSELNVNALELDDSALYLCASRNHAGGEQYFGPGTRLTVT.